This T cell receptor beta chain was retrieved from a study of blood T cell repertoires in COVID-19. Study in general: Some COVID-19 samples were acute and others convalescent; all came from the United States, Italy and Spain. From T cells, B-cell-depleted T cells, or PBMCs came the material, which was cDNA or gDNA.

This clone has just a few counts. Method: immunoSEQ multiplex PCR; TCRdb's copy keeps in-frame clones and lacks some. The sample consists of 150,000 to 200,000 clones, roughly 70% of them appearing once. Between the trimmed V and J ends, which lost 3 bases and 11 bases, there was a span of 13 bases. Per germline, CDR1 MNHEY and CDR2 SMNVEV (reference sequence). CDR3 length equals 12 residues. The sequenced material came from peripheral blood. This clonotype was obtained from a woman older than 75 with acute or convalescent COVID-19. The gene calls are TRBV27 and TRBJ1-1; D gene unclear. CDR3 residues: CASSFAGMQAFF. The CDR3 nucleotides are TGTGCCAGCAGTTTTGCCGGGATGCAGGCTTTCTTT.